Below are 20 T cell receptor beta chains sequenced from a single sample in a study of PD-1 blockade in classical Hodgkin lymphoma. Time point noted: cycle 4 day 1 (C4D1), after five to seven weeks of nivolumab. No patient escaped relapse after autologous stem cell transplantation, and brentuximab vedotin exposure varied. Measured with immunoSEQ multiplex PCR; TCRdb has only the in-frame clones, and not every one. This table has 25,000 to 35,000 clones, approximately 68% appearing once. The sample in question was peripheral blood mononuclear cells (PBMCs), obtained before the fourth cycle of nivolumab. These receptors originate from a human donor with classical Hodgkin lymphoma.

J is TRBJ1-1 and V is TRBV27; 7 bases line up with TRBD1. J gave up 4 bases and V 6 bases, and 8 bases lay outside the gene matches. The CDR3 is 14 residues long. The V gene's germline CDR1 is MNHEY and CDR2 SMNVEV (reference sequence). The CDR3 sequence: CASRDRDPSTEAFF. In DNA, the CDR3 is TGTGCCAGCAGAGACAGGGACCCTAGCACTGAAGCTTTCTTT.

The chain couples TRBV21-1 to TRBJ1-2; TRBD1, the table's D call, lacks a check against the DNA. TRBV21-1 is an annotated pseudogene. The CDR3 covers 17 residues. The CDR3 loop reads CASSKGETERTNYGYTF. DNA of the CDR3: TGTGCCAGCAGCAAAGGAGAGACAGAGAGAACTAACTATGGCTACACCTTC.

CDR3 sequence: CASKVDRDTDTQYF. CDR3 in DNA: TGTGCCAGCAAGGTGGACAGAGACACAGATACGCAGTATTTT. The chain has TRBV2 and TRBJ2-3, with D possibly TRBD1 on 6 matching bases. CDR3 length equals 14 residues. CDR1 and CDR2 from the germline V gene are SNHLY and FYNNEI. Trimming shortened V by 7 bases and J by 2 bases, and 13 bases separated the two germline ends.

The chain employs TRBV29-1 and TRBJ2-1, with a possible D match to TRBD2 (6 bases). The germline V gene encodes CDR1 SQVTM and CDR2 ANQGSEA. This CDR3 is 16 amino acids long. Trimming stripped 1 base from V and 8 bases from J, with 21 bases between. This CDR3 reads CSVEARTMIVGDEQFF. CDR3 sequence (DNA): TGCAGCGTTGAAGCTCGGACTATGATAGTGGGGGATGAGCAGTTCTTC.

This sequence joins TRBV7-6 and TRBJ2-2; TRBD1 agrees at 7 bases. CDR1 and CDR2 (germline): SGHVS, FNYEAQ. The CDR3 has 15 residues. With 1 base clipped from V and 2 bases from J, the junction kept 1 base outside the gene matches. CDR3 sequence: CASSLGDRNTGELFF. CDR3 DNA sequence: TGTGCCAGCAGCTTAGGGGACAGAAACACCGGGGAGCTGTTTTTT.

This clone was observed a single time. The rearrangement uses TRBV7-6 and TRBJ1-2; 7 bases match TRBD1. The CDR3 covers 17 residues. Germline CDR1 and CDR2: SGHVS and FNYEAQ. V dropped 4 bases and J dropped 4; count of bases not matched to a gene: 15. The DNA for the CDR3 is TGTGCCAGCAGCTCCGGACAGGAGGTCCCCTACGGCTATGGCTACACCTTC. Translation: CASSSGQEVPYGYGYTF.

This clone was seen more than once but under ten times. This chain joins TRBV5-6 and TRBJ1-4; tentative D call: TRBD1 (6 bases). The CDR3 has 14 amino acids. V dropped 5 bases and J dropped 6 bases, with 14 bases sitting between them. Germline CDR1 and CDR2: SGHDT and YYEEEE. Here the CDR3 reads CASSETDSHEKLFF. The CDR3 DNA is TGTGCCAGCAGTGAAACGGACAGCCATGAAAAACTGTTTTTT.

This clone was seen only a few times. The genes are TRBV30 and TRBJ1-2; 7 nucleotides match TRBD1. Germline V gene sequence: CDR1 GTSNPN, CDR2 SVGIG (reference sequence). The CDR3 spans 14 residues. V was pared by 8 bases and J by 0 bases, with 9 bases of the junction left unmatched. CDR3 coding DNA: TGTGCCGGGGACAGACCCTTTTCTAACTATGGCTACACCTTC. Translation: CAGDRPFSNYGYTF.

This chain uses TRBV19 with TRBJ2-7; no reliable D call. Germline assignment: CDR1 LNHDA and CDR2 SQIVND (reference sequence). The V end lost 3 bases, the J end lost 0 bases, and 9 bases lay between the germline ends. The CDR3 has 14 residues. The CDR3 loop reads CASSIRVDSYEQYF. The CDR3 DNA reads TGTGCCAGTAGTATCCGGGTCGACTCCTACGAGCAGTACTTC.

The chain couples TRBV4-3 to TRBJ2-1; 9 bases match TRBD2. This CDR3 is 16 amino acids long. V shed 0 bases, J shed 4 bases, and the junction held 4 bases outside the gene matches. Per the germline V gene, CDR1 is LGHNA and CDR2 is YSLEER. The CDR3 sequence is CASSQDIAGVYNEQFF. CDR3 nucleotide sequence: TGCGCCAGCAGCCAAGATATAGCGGGAGTTTACAATGAGCAGTTCTTC.

CDR3 residues: CATSRRGGTEAFF. The DNA for the CDR3 is TGTGCCACCAGCAGGAGGGGGGGCACTGAAGCTTTCTTT. The gene calls are TRBV15 and TRBJ1-1, with D perhaps TRBD1 (6 bases). Between the trimmed V and J ends, which lost 3 bases and 4 bases, there was a span of 9 bases. The CDR3 contains 13 residues. Germline V CDR1 and CDR2: LNHNV, YYDKDF (reference sequence). Looking up the rest from reference TRBV15 and TRBJ1-1 gives the full variable domain: DAMVIQNPRYQVTQFGKPVTLSCSQTLNHNVMYWYQQKSSQAPKLLFHYYDKDFNNEADTPDNFQSRRPNTSFCFLDIRSPGLGDTAMYLCATSRRGGTEAFFGQGTRLTVV.

The chain combines TRBV2 with TRBJ1-2; D remains ambiguous. Germline assignment: CDR1 SNHLY and CDR2 FYNNEI. Trimming took off 6 bases at V and 3 bases at J, with 2 bases between the two ends. The CDR3 consists of 10 residues. The CDR3 is CASRDYGYTF. Here the CDR3 DNA reads TGTGCCAGCAGGGACTATGGCTACACCTTC.

The V gene is TRBV9, the J gene TRBJ1-2, with TRBD1 identical over 10 bases. The CDR3 consists of 15 residues. The trim removed 0 bases at V and 4 bases at J, leaving 3 bases unmatched. Germline loops: CDR1 SGDLS, CDR2 YYNGEE. CDR3 amino acids: CASSVGTGGSYGYTF. CDR3 coding DNA: TGTGCCAGCAGCGTAGGGACAGGGGGTTCCTATGGCTACACCTTC.

The CDR3 DNA sequence: TGTGCCAGCAGTGGGGGAGGAGATCAGCCCCAGCATTTT. Amino acids: CASSGGGDQPQHF. The chain links TRBV6-4 to TRBJ1-5; D gene uncertain. The CDR3 length is 13 residues. Trimming stripped 4 bases from V and 5 bases from J, with 9 bases between. From germline, CDR1 is MRHNA and CDR2 SNTAGT.

The rearrangement links TRBV5-4 to TRBJ2-1; 10 bases line up with TRBD2. The CDR3 has 17 residues. In germline, CDR1 is SGHNT, CDR2 YYREEE (reference sequence). J was trimmed by 0 bases and V by 4 bases; bases with no gene match: 7. CDR3 DNA sequence: TGTGCCAGCAGCCCGGGCACTAGCGGGACCTCCTACAATGAGCAGTTCTTC. Translation gives CASSPGTSGTSYNEQFF.

This clone was recorded a few times. The chain uses TRBV5-1 and TRBJ2-3; 8 positions agree with TRBD2. The germline V gene encodes CDR1 SGHRS and CDR2 YFSETQ. CDR3 length: 14 amino acids. The trim removed 4 bases at V and 5 bases at J, leaving 6 bases unmatched. CDR3 protein: CASSRTSLIDTQYF. CDR3 coding DNA: TGCGCCAGCAGCCGGACTAGCTTAATAGATACGCAGTATTTT.

CDR3 loop: CASSLGRGRVHEQFF. CDR3 sequence (DNA): TGTGCCAGCAGCTTAGGGAGGGGCAGGGTACATGAGCAGTTCTTC. The V gene is TRBV13, the J gene TRBJ2-1; D is perhaps TRBD1 or TRBD2 (5 bases each). Germline V gene data show CDR1 as PRHDT and CDR2 as FYEKMQ (reference sequence). The V and J ends lost 0 bases and 8 bases respectively, with 14 bases between them. This CDR3 is built from 15 residues.

The chain's CDR3 is CASTQRQLPMSGANVLTF. The CDR3 DNA follows: TGTGCCAGCACCCAAAGACAGCTGCCTATGTCTGGGGCCAACGTCCTGACTTTC. V and J are TRBV11-2 and TRBJ2-6; D possibly corresponds to TRBD1 (5 bases). This CDR3 contains 18 residues. V dropped 7 bases and J dropped 1 base, with 20 bases sitting between them. Germline assignment: CDR1 SGHAT and CDR2 FQNNGV.

The rearrangement joins TRBV6-6 to TRBJ2-7; TRBD1 matches 11 bases. The V gene's germline CDR1 is MNHNY and CDR2 SVGAGI (reference sequence). The J segment lost 7 bases and the V segment lost 5 bases, leaving 4 bases of the junction unmatched. The CDR3 extends over 13 amino acids. CDR3 DNA sequence: TGTGCCAGCAGTGGACAGGGGGCACGGGAGCAGTACTTC. Amino acids: CASSGQGAREQYF.

The V call is TRBV7-3, the J call TRBJ2-5, with TRBD1 identical over 8 bases. V lost 1 base to trimming and J lost 4 bases; unmatched junction nucleotides: 5. This CDR3 has 15 residues. CDR1 is SGHTA, CDR2 FQGTGA, per germline. The CDR3 coding sequence is TGTGCCAGCAGCTTAAGGGGACAGGCCGGAGAGACCCAGTACTTC. As protein: CASSLRGQAGETQYF. The variable domain in full, completed from reference TRBV7-3 and TRBJ2-5, reads GAGVSQTPSNKVTEKGKYVELRCDPISGHTALYWYRQSLGQGPEFLIYFQGTGAADDSGLPNDRFFAVRPEGSVSTLKIQRTERGDSAVYLCASSLRGQAGETQYFGPGTRLLVL.